This is a list of T cell receptor beta chains from one sample in a study of blood T cell repertoires in COVID-19. Data came from immunoSEQ multiplex PCR; TCRdb stores just in-frame clones and leaves some out. The sample records roughly 150,000 clones, more than 70% being singletons. Sample: peripheral blood. The receptors were gathered from a man in his 60s with acute or convalescent COVID-19. Both conserved end residues are part of each CDR3. The D gene is left open where the match is weak. Size is omitted from some rows. Given values are once, few, many or a class for expanded clones.

J gene | V gene | clone size | D gene | CDR3 DNA | CDR3 protein
TRBJ1-4 | TRBV4-2 | - | - | TGTGCCAGCAGCCCCTTTGCTCCGGGGGATGGAAAACTGTTTTTT | CASSPFAPGDGKLFF
TRBJ1-5 | TRBV19 | - | - | TGTGCCAGTAGTAATAGCGAGAATTTACCCCAGCATTTT | CASSNSENLPQHF
TRBJ1-1 | TRBV11-2 | - | TRBD1 | TGTGCCAGCAGCTTAGGGGTCAGGGGGCGAGGTACTGAAGCTTTCTTT | CASSLGVRGRGTEAFF
TRBJ1-1 | TRBV19 | - | TRBD1 | TGTGCCAGTAGTGGCAGGGGGCACGACACTGAAGCTTTCTTT | CASSGRGHDTEAFF
TRBJ1-2 | TRBV5-1 | - | - | TGCGCCAGCAGCTTGCCAGATAATGGCTACACCTTC | CASSLPDNGYTF
TRBJ1-1 | TRBV21-1 | - | - | TGTGCCAGCAGCAACCCGGGGGACACTGAAGCTTTCTTT | CASSNPGDTEAFF
TRBJ1-3 | TRBV3-1/TRBV3-2 | - | - | TGTGCCAGCAGCCAAGGATCCGGGAGAAACACCATATATTTT | CASSQGSGRNTIYF
TRBJ1-4 | TRBV6-1 | - | - | TGTGCCAGCAGTGAAGGTTGGGTGGCAGGTGAAAAACTGTTTTTT | CASSEGWVAGEKLFF
TRBJ1-5 | TRBV18 | - | - | TGTGCCAGCTCACCGGGGGGTGTTGGCAATCAGCCCCAGCATTTT | CASSPGGVGNQPQHF
TRBJ1-2 | TRBV3-1/TRBV3-2 | - | - | TGTGCCAGCAGCCAAGTAAACTATGGCTACACCTTC | CASSQVNYGYTF
TRBJ1-6 | TRBV19 | - | - | TGTGCCAGTAAGACTAGCTCCTATAATTCACCCCTCCACTTT | CASKTSSYNSPLHF
TRBJ1-2 | TRBV6-5 | - | TRBD1 | TGTGCCAGCAGTTACGAAGGACAGGGAATTCAAGGCTACACCTTC | CASSYEGQGIQGYTF
TRBJ2-1 | TRBV5-1 | - | TRBD2 | TGCGCCAGCAGCTCCGGAGGGACTAGCGGGGGCAATGAGCAGTTCTTC | CASSSGGTSGGNEQFF
TRBJ1-2 | TRBV7-9 | - | - | TGTGCCAGCAGCCCCGACAACTTAAACTATGGCTACACCTTC | CASSPDNLNYGYTF
TRBJ2-7 | TRBV15 | - | - | TGTGCCACCAGCAGATTGAACAGGGTCCACGAGCAGTACTTC | CATSRLNRVHEQYF
TRBJ1-5 | TRBV6-5 | - | - | TGTGCCAGCAGAGCAGGGGATAGTAATCAGCCCCAGCATTTT | CASRAGDSNQPQHF
TRBJ1-2 | TRBV7-7 | - | TRBD1 | TGTGCTAGCAGCCTTACAAAGGGGGCCTACTTTTCAAACTATGGCTACACCTTC | CASSLTKGAYFSNYGYTF
TRBJ1-5 | TRBV20-1 | - | - | TGCAGTGCTAGTCAGGGCGGTAGCAATCAGCCCCAGCATTTT | CSASQGGSNQPQHF
TRBJ1-2 | TRBV30 | - | - | TGTGCCTGGAGTGTACGAGGTCCCTATGGCTACACCTTC | CAWSVRGPYGYTF
TRBJ1-5 | TRBV19 | - | - | TGTGCCAGAAGGGGATTCCAGGGGCTATATCAGCCCCAGCATTTT | CARRGFQGLYQPQHF
TRBJ1-4 | TRBV4-1 | - | TRBD1 | TGCGCCAGCAGCACCGGGACAGGGGTCGAAAAACTGTTTTTT | CASSTGTGVEKLFF
TRBJ2-7 | TRBV5-4 | - | - | TGTGCCAGCACCCCAAAAGGGGGATCCTACGAGCAGTACTTC | CASTPKGGSYEQYF
TRBJ2-3 | TRBV9 | - | - | TGTGCCAGCAGCGTCGGCGGGGGCCCAGATACGCAGTATTTT | CASSVGGGPDTQYF
TRBJ2-7 | TRBV7-9 | once | - | TGTGCCAGCAGCGACTACGTAGAGTCCTACGAGCAGTACTTC | CASSDYVESYEQYF